The entry below gives a single T cell receptor beta chain sequence along with its context. The record originates from a study of blood T cell repertoires in COVID-19. Study background: Researchers got acute and convalescent COVID-19 samples from the United States, Italy and Spain. Nucleic acid was either cDNA or gDNA, and it came from T cells, B-cell-depleted T cells, or PBMCs.

Germline assignment: CDR1 SGHNT and CDR2 YYREEE (reference sequence). The CDR3 has 15 residues. J gave up 4 bases and V 4 bases, and 3 bases lay outside the gene matches. Original processing methods: Reference gene primers were amplified, and this amplification served to estimate nucleated cell counts. Sequenced by immunoSEQ multiplex PCR; TCRdb stores in-frame clones only, minus some. V and J calls and clone size are given by that table; D and trimming were obtained from the DNA. The sample carries 70,000 or so clones, more than 70% recorded once. The sample was peripheral blood. The chain carries TRBV5-4 and TRBJ2-3; 13 bases line up with TRBD2. This clonotype was obtained from a woman of 80 years or more with active or convalescent COVID-19. The DNA of the CDR3 is TGTGCCAGCAGCCCCGGACTAGCGGGGGCAGATACGCAGTATTTT. Its translation: CASSPGLAGADTQYF.